The next 32 T cell receptor beta chains were all read from a single sample in a study of cytomegalovirus exposure and HLA in healthy donors. The PCR contained 60 Vbeta and 13 Jbeta primers. Using immunoSEQ multiplex PCR, the repertoire was profiled, and TCRdb retains in-frame clones only, with some absent. The repertoire includes about 110,000 clones, 70% to 90% of them detected once, and about 1.8% sits in the top ten. The material sequenced was PBMCs. The receptors here all came from a man aged 40-49 years in good health and CMV-seronegative.

The J gene is TRBJ1-6, the V gene TRBV19; D might be TRBD1 (5 bases). Germline CDR1 LNHDA, CDR2 SQIVND (reference sequence). V was trimmed by 8 bases and J by 6 bases, leaving 8 bases between them. The CDR3 totals 12 residues. CDR3 protein: CASQDSNSPLHF. The CDR3 DNA is TGTGCCAGTCAAGACAGTAATTCACCCCTCCACTTT.

The chain employs TRBV5-1 and TRBJ2-1, with TRBD2 identical over 8 bases. Germline-derived CDR1 and CDR2 are SGHRS and YFSETQ. The ends lost 4 bases at V and 3 bases at J; junction bases unmatched: 6. This CDR3 has 15 amino acids. CDR3 in amino acids: CASSEAGGDYNEQFF. The DNA of the CDR3 is TGCGCCAGCAGCGAGGCGGGGGGAGACTACAATGAGCAGTTCTTC.

This chain connects TRBV5-4 to TRBJ1-6; D not resolved. V gave up 1 base and J gave up 0 bases, with 11 bases separating them. From germline, CDR1 is SGHNT and CDR2 YYREEE (reference sequence). The CDR3 covers 17 residues. The CDR3 loop is CASSLKNRGSYNSPLHF. As DNA, the CDR3 is TGTGCCAGCAGCTTGAAAAACCGCGGCTCCTATAATTCACCCCTCCACTTT.

The chain is built from TRBV28 and TRBJ1-5, with D uncertain. V dropped 4 bases and J dropped 2 bases, with 12 bases sitting between them. The length of the CDR3 is 15 residues. Germline assignment: CDR1 MDHEN and CDR2 SYDVKM. CDR3 nucleotides: TGTGCCAGCAGTTCTCCCAGCGAAGGCAATCAGCCCCAGCATTTT. Translation: CASSSPSEGNQPQHF.

The J gene is TRBJ1-1, the V gene TRBV6-5, with 7 bases lining up with TRBD1. The CDR3 spans 15 residues. V dropped 6 bases and J dropped 1; count of bases not matched to a gene: 8. Germline lookup yields CDR1 MNHEY and CDR2 SVGAGI. The CDR3, as DNA: TGTGCCAGCAGCCCTCGCCGGACAGGGAACACTGAAGCTTTCTTT. As protein: CASSPRRTGNTEAFF.

The CDR3 region has the DNA TGTGCCAGCAGTCACCTCACTCGAGGAGAGACCCAGTACTTC. Protein product: CASSHLTRGETQYF. The chain has TRBV6-5 and TRBJ2-5; D remains ambiguous. The V gene's germline CDR1 is MNHEY and CDR2 SVGAGI. The CDR3 loop spans 14 amino acids. Trimming cost V 5 bases and J 4 bases, with 14 bases left between them.

CDR3 in DNA: TGCAGTGCTAGAGACCCGCCCGGAGCTTTCTTT. Residues: CSARDPPGAFF. The chain recombines TRBV20-1 with TRBJ1-1; D unresolved. This CDR3 region has 11 residues. V lost 0 bases and J 10 bases, leaving 9 bases between the germline ends. Germline V CDR1 and CDR2: DFQATT, SNEGSKA (reference sequence).

This clone was counted only a few times. This chain joins TRBV28 and TRBJ1-5, with D possibly being TRBD1 (6 bases). The ends were cut back, 7 bases at V and 3 bases at J, with 16 bases in the middle. Germline V gives CDR1 MDHEN, CDR2 SYDVKM. This CDR3 has 15 residues. Written as DNA, the CDR3 is TGTGCCAGCACCCCCGGGACAATGGACAATCAGCCCCAGCATTTT. This gives the protein CASTPGTMDNQPQHF.

The chain combines TRBV6-6 with TRBJ1-1, with D perhaps TRBD1 (6 bases). The germline gives CDR1 MNHNY, CDR2 SVGAGI (reference sequence). CDR3 length: 14 residues. Trimming pared 3 bases from V and 2 bases from J, leaving 10 bases between. The CDR3 region is CASSYRQDNTEAFF. Here the CDR3 DNA reads TGTGCCAGCAGTTATAGACAGGATAACACTGAAGCTTTCTTT.

The chain has TRBV5-6 and TRBJ2-7; TRBD2 matches at 7 bases. CDR3 length equals 14 residues. Trimming removed 1 base from V and 4 bases from J; junction bases left unmatched: 5. Germline V gives CDR1 SGHDT, CDR2 YYEEEE. As DNA, the CDR3 is TGTGCCAGCAGCTTGAGGGAGGGGAGGTACGAGCAGTACTTC. Its translation: CASSLREGRYEQYF.

The V call is TRBV29-1, the J call TRBJ2-3; no definite D call. CDR1 is SQVTM, CDR2 ANQGSEA, per germline. V was pared by 4 bases and J by 4 bases, with 12 bases between. The CDR3 length is 13 residues. The CDR3 DNA is TGCAGCGTTGGATCGAGGCAATCAGATACGCAGTATTTT. It codes for CSVGSRQSDTQYF.

The chain combines TRBV5-1 with TRBJ2-7; D might be TRBD1 (6 bases). This CDR3 region has 14 residues. Trimming cost V 0 bases and J 5 bases, with 12 bases left between them. CDR1 and CDR2 (germline): SGHRS, YFSETQ. CDR3 amino acids: CASSLAVRGNEQYF. CDR3 DNA: TGCGCCAGCAGCTTGGCCGTCAGGGGCAACGAGCAGTACTTC.

This chain links TRBV27 with TRBJ1-5, with 8 nucleotides matching TRBD1. Trimming cost V 8 bases and J 6 bases; bases outside gene matches: 12. The length of the CDR3 is 15 residues. CDR1 MNHEY and CDR2 SMNVEV come from the germline V gene (reference sequence). The CDR3 DNA follows: TGTGCCAGCCGCCGCACGGCAGGGGGCGGTCAGCCCCAGCATTTT. Translation gives CASRRTAGGGQPQHF.

The chain joins TRBV4-2 to TRBJ1-1, with 8 positions matching TRBD1. The CDR3 loop spans 15 amino acids. The germline V gene has CDR1 LGHNA and CDR2 YNFKEQ. The V gene end was trimmed by 2 bases and the J gene end by 1 base; junction bases not matched to a gene: 3. The chain's CDR3 is CASSQRDRGNTEAFF. CDR3 DNA: TGTGCCAGCAGCCAACGTGACAGGGGGAACACTGAAGCTTTCTTT.

This clone occurred a few times. As DNA, the CDR3 is TGTGCCAGCAGCCCCTGGACAGGGGGGGACACTGAAGCTTTCTTT. Residues: CASSPWTGGDTEAFF. The V gene is TRBV7-9, the J gene TRBJ1-1; 10 bases are shared with TRBD1. CDR3 length: 15 amino acids. The germline V gene has CDR1 SEHNR and CDR2 FQNEAQ (reference sequence). V gave up 5 bases and J gave up 3 bases; unmatched junction bases: 6.

This clone was counted a few times. The gene calls are TRBV6-5 and TRBJ1-6; D gene uncertain. Trimming left V 6 bases short and J 3 bases short, with 9 bases between. Germline V gene sequence: CDR1 MNHEY, CDR2 SVGAGI. The CDR3 is 14 amino acids. In DNA, the CDR3 is TGTGCCAGCAGGGCCGGGATCTATAATTCACCCCTCCACTTT. Its translation: CASRAGIYNSPLHF.

The chain uses TRBV14 and TRBJ2-3, with 10 bases matching TRBD2. The CDR3 is 16 amino acids. Trimming at V came to 4 bases and at J to 4 bases, leaving 8 bases not matched to a gene. The germline gives CDR1 SGHDN, CDR2 FVKESK. CDR3 in DNA: TGTGCCAGCAGCCTTCGAGCGGGGGGGGCCGCAGATACGCAGTATTTT. It codes for CASSLRAGGAADTQYF.

The chain has TRBV10-3 and TRBJ1-1; 11 bases match TRBD1. The germline V gene has CDR1 ENHRY and CDR2 SYGVKD. This CDR3 contains 15 residues. V was pared by 4 bases and J by 4 bases, with 5 bases of the junction left unmatched. This chain's CDR3 is CAISGTGGAGTEAFF. Written as DNA, the CDR3 is TGTGCCATCAGTGGGACAGGGGGCGCCGGCACTGAAGCTTTCTTT.

This sequence joins TRBV29-1 and TRBJ2-7; D may be TRBD1 (5 bases). In germline, CDR1 is SQVTM, CDR2 ANQGSEA. The CDR3 is 11 amino acids. V shed 5 bases and J shed 3 bases, with 8 bases lying between them. CDR3 region: CSVSRDYEQYF. In DNA form, the CDR3 reads TGCAGCGTTAGCAGGGACTACGAGCAGTACTTC.

The rearrangement joins TRBV30 to TRBJ2-3; 9 bases line up with TRBD1. The CDR3 loop spans 14 amino acids. V shed 1 base and J 4 bases; nucleotides not matched to a gene: 3. Germline values: CDR1 GTSNPN, CDR2 SVGIG (reference sequence). CDR3 sequence: CAWSEDRGADTQYF. The CDR3 DNA reads TGTGCCTGGAGTGAGGACAGGGGAGCAGATACGCAGTATTTT. The variable domain in full, completed from reference TRBV30 and TRBJ2-3, reads SQTIHQWPATLVQPVGSPLSLECTVEGTSNPNLYWYRQAAGRGLQLLFYSVGIGQISSEVPQNLSASRPQDRQFILSSKKLLLSDSGFYLCAWSEDRGADTQYFGPGTRLTVL.

This chain joins TRBV6-1 and TRBJ1-5; TRBD1 might be the D (6 bases). Germline assignment: CDR1 MNHNS and CDR2 SASEGT. Trimming shortened V by 6 bases and J by 4 bases, and 16 bases separated the two germline ends. This CDR3 is built from 15 residues. The CDR3 DNA is TGTGCCAGCAGCCCCGAGGGGGTAGTTAATCAGCCCCAGCATTTT. This encodes CASSPEGVVNQPQHF.

The V and J genes are TRBV28 and TRBJ2-6; D remains unclear. With 5 bases removed from V and 4 bases from J, the gap between germline ends came to 15 bases. CDR3 size: 16 residues. Germline loops: CDR1 MDHEN, CDR2 SYDVKM. CDR3 sequence (DNA): TGTGCCAGCAGTCCCTTCATAACAGTGGGGGCCAACGTCCTGACTTTC. Residues: CASSPFITVGANVLTF.

The CDR3 bases are TGTGCCAGCAGTGAGACTAGGAAGGGTGAAAAACTGTTTTTT. It is translated as CASSETRKGEKLFF. The chain carries TRBV2 and TRBJ1-4; D uncertain. Germline assignment: CDR1 SNHLY and CDR2 FYNNEI. V gave up 3 bases and J gave up 7 bases, with 12 bases separating them. The CDR3 extends over 14 amino acids.

The chain links TRBV4-2 to TRBJ2-7; D might be TRBD2 (6 bases). V lost 4 bases, J lost 2 bases, and 12 bases lay in between. This CDR3 is 14 amino acids long. The V gene's germline CDR1 is LGHNA and CDR2 YNFKEQ. The CDR3 reads CASSPSEAPYEQYF. The CDR3, as DNA: TGTGCCAGCAGCCCTAGCGAGGCCCCCTACGAGCAGTACTTC.

This clone is a singleton in its sample. This chain links TRBV28 with TRBJ2-2, with D possibly matching TRBD1 (7 bases). Germline V gene sequence: CDR1 MDHEN, CDR2 SYDVKM. There are 14 residues in the CDR3. The V gene lost 7 bases and the J gene lost 7 bases, with 16 bases spanning the gap. The CDR3: CASKAGGNYGELFF. CDR3 in DNA: TGTGCCAGCAAGGCAGGGGGGAATTACGGGGAGCTGTTTTTT.

CDR3 in amino acids: CASSLVRGDGYTF. For the CDR3, the DNA is TGTGCCAGCAGCTTAGTCAGGGGCGATGGCTACACCTTC. V usage is TRBV7-9 and J usage is TRBJ1-2; D may be TRBD1 (6 bases). The ends were cut back, 1 base at V and 6 bases at J, with 9 bases in the middle. The CDR3 contains 13 residues. Germline V lookup: CDR1 SEHNR, CDR2 FQNEAQ (reference sequence).

This chain uses TRBV11-3 with TRBJ2-1, with 10 bases identical to TRBD1. The V and J ends lost 4 bases and 9 bases, in that order; junction bases with no gene match: 6. CDR3 size: 14 residues. From germline, CDR1 is SGHNT and CDR2 YENEEA. CDR3 amino acids: CASSSDRGRAEQFF. CDR3 DNA: TGTGCCAGCAGCTCCGACAGGGGGCGTGCTGAGCAGTTCTTC. The full variable domain, with the rest looked up from reference TRBV11-3 and TRBJ2-1, is EAGVVQSPRYKIIEKKQPVAFWCNPISGHNTLYWYLQNLGQGPELLIRYENEEAVDDSQLPKDRFSAERLKGVDSTLKIQPAELGDSAVYLCASSSDRGRAEQFFGPGTRLTVL.

The chain employs TRBV5-4 and TRBJ1-2; D may be TRBD1 (5 bases). With 3 bases removed from V and 4 bases from J, the gap between germline ends came to 16 bases. The germline CDR1 and CDR2 sequences are SGHNT and YYREEE (reference sequence). The CDR3 sequence is 15 residues long. The CDR3, as DNA: TGTGCCAGCAGCTCGGGGGGTGCAGTCCCCTATGGCTACACCTTC. This translates into CASSSGGAVPYGYTF.

In its sample, this clone was seen once. The chain couples TRBV19 to TRBJ1-5; maybe TRBD1 (6 bases). Trimming removed 6 bases from V and 12 bases from J, with 24 bases in between. The CDR3 contains 15 residues. CDR1 is LNHDA, CDR2 SQIVND, per germline (reference sequence). The CDR3 reads CASSTSGRTVNSQHF. CDR3 in DNA: TGTGCCAGTAGCACTTCCGGAAGGACAGTCAACAGCCAGCATTTT.

This chain uses TRBV5-4 with TRBJ2-1; maybe TRBD2 (6 bases). V shed 0 bases and J shed 0 bases, with 10 bases lying between them. The CDR3 is 16 amino acids. Germline lookup yields CDR1 SGHNT and CDR2 YYREEE (reference sequence). In DNA, the CDR3 is TGTGCCAGCAGCTTGGCCGGGGGAAGCTCCTACAATGAGCAGTTCTTC. Encoded protein: CASSLAGGSSYNEQFF.

In its sample, this clone was seen once. This chain uses TRBV6-5 with TRBJ1-1; D gene uncertain. Germline V gene data show CDR1 as MNHEY and CDR2 as SVGAGI. The CDR3 covers 14 residues. The CDR3 region is CATSPAGRNTEAFF. The CDR3 DNA sequence: TGTGCGACCTCGCCGGCAGGCAGAAACACTGAAGCTTTCTTT.

The genes are TRBV10-3 and TRBJ1-1, with D unresolved. Germline V gives CDR1 ENHRY, CDR2 SYGVKD. The CDR3 has 15 amino acids. Deletions cut 7 bases from V and 0 bases from J, with 15 bases between. The CDR3 reads CAITEQISMNTEAFF. CDR3 sequence (DNA): TGTGCCATCACCGAACAGATATCGATGAACACTGAAGCTTTCTTT.